The 18 T cell receptor beta chains reported below all come from one sample, sequenced in a study of cytomegalovirus exposure and HLA in healthy donors. Both 60 Vbeta primers and 13 Jbeta primers went into the PCR. Generated by immunoSEQ multiplex PCR, the TCRdb table keeps only in-frame clones and is missing some. The sample yields almost 200,000 clones, approximately 85% seen once. Sequencing was carried out using PBMCs. These receptors all come from a woman aged 50 to 60 in good health and CMV-seronegative.

For the CDR3, the DNA is TGTGCCAGTAGTGCAGGAGGATCGGGACACCTAACTAATGAAAAACTGTTTTTT. Translating gives CASSAGGSGHLTNEKLFF. The rearrangement joins TRBV19 to TRBJ1-4, with D perhaps matching TRBD1 (6 bases). Trimming took off 5 bases at V and 1 base at J, with 20 bases between the two ends. Germline V gene data show CDR1 as LNHDA and CDR2 as SQIVND (reference sequence). The CDR3 is 18 amino acids.

V usage is TRBV6-6 and J usage is TRBJ2-7; no definite D call. CDR1 MNHNY and CDR2 SVGAGI come from the germline V gene (reference sequence). Trimming cost V 0 bases and J 3 bases, with 12 bases left between them. The CDR3 runs 15 residues. CDR3 protein: CASSYSRLTDYEQYF. CDR3 coding DNA: TGTGCCAGCAGTTACTCTAGACTTACCGACTACGAGCAGTACTTC.

The rearrangement joins TRBV7-2 to TRBJ2-3; D might be TRBD2 (5 bases). V was trimmed by 5 bases and J by 4 bases, leaving 19 bases between them. CDR3 length: 16 residues. Germline V CDR1 and CDR2: SGHTA, FQGNSA. The chain's CDR3 is CASSPDRGRAADTQYF. CDR3 DNA: TGTGCCAGCAGCCCTGATAGAGGGAGAGCAGCAGATACGCAGTATTTT.

The gene calls are TRBV2 and TRBJ2-1; tentative D call: TRBD2 (6 bases). Trimming removed 5 bases from V and 7 bases from J, with 18 bases in between. CDR3 length: 15 amino acids. Germline assignment: CDR1 SNHLY and CDR2 FYNNEI. The chain's CDR3 is CASSRDSLSVNEQFF. As DNA, the CDR3 is TGTGCCAGCAGTAGGGACTCCCTGAGCGTGAATGAGCAGTTCTTC.

CDR3 DNA sequence: TGTGCCAGCAGTCCGCAGGGAAACTATGGCTACACCTTC. Translated: CASSPQGNYGYTF. The V gene is TRBV7-9, the J gene TRBJ1-2; a possible D gene is TRBD1 (5 bases). Trimming took 6 bases from V and 2 from J, leaving 10 bases between them. The length of the CDR3 is 13 residues. Germline V gene sequence: CDR1 SEHNR, CDR2 FQNEAQ (reference sequence).

V and J are TRBV7-9 and TRBJ2-3; TRBD1 is a possible D gene (6 bases). Per germline, CDR1 SEHNR and CDR2 FQNEAQ (reference sequence). The V gene lost 5 bases and the J gene lost 4 bases, with 13 bases spanning the gap. The CDR3 spans 14 residues. CDR3 region: CASSQVQGSDTQYF. The CDR3 DNA reads as TGTGCCAGCAGCCAAGTCCAGGGGTCAGATACGCAGTATTTT.

The CDR3 sequence is CASSRRGQGDTGELFF. CDR3 DNA sequence: TGTGCCAGCAGCCGAAGAGGACAGGGGGACACCGGGGAGCTGTTTTTT. The V gene is TRBV11-2, the J gene TRBJ2-2; TRBD1 agrees at 10 bases. The trim removed 5 bases at V and 3 bases at J, leaving 6 bases unmatched. This CDR3 contains 16 residues. Germline V lookup: CDR1 SGHAT, CDR2 FQNNGV. The full variable domain, with the rest looked up from reference TRBV11-2 and TRBJ2-2, is EAGVAQSPRYKIIEKRQSVAFWCNPISGHATLYWYQQILGQGPKLLIQFQNNGVVDDSQLPKDRFSAERLKGVDSTLKIQPAKLEDSAVYLCASSRRGQGDTGELFFGEGSRLTVL.

This rearrangement joins TRBV4-2 to TRBJ1-6; 9 bases map to TRBD1. Per germline, CDR1 LGHNA and CDR2 YNFKEQ. CDR3 length: 15 residues. Losses at the gene ends were 0 bases for V and 7 bases for J; bases not matched to a gene: 1. The CDR3 nucleotides are TGTGCCAGCAGCCAAGAGGACAGGGGAAATTCACCCCTCCACTTT. As protein: CASSQEDRGNSPLHF.

The chain employs TRBV14 and TRBJ1-5; the D gene is possibly TRBD1 (5 bases). This CDR3 comprises 16 residues. Trimming took 4 bases from V and 5 from J, leaving 18 bases between them. Germline values: CDR1 SGHDN, CDR2 FVKESK. The CDR3 sequence: CASSPRSGLLYQPQHF. The CDR3 DNA sequence: TGTGCCAGCAGCCCACGGTCAGGGTTGTTATATCAGCCCCAGCATTTT. Supplemented by reference TRBV14 and TRBJ1-5, the full variable domain reads EAGVTQFPSHSVIEKGQTVTLRCDPISGHDNLYWYRRVMGKEIKFLLHFVKESKQDESGMPNNRFLAERTGGTYSTLKVQPAELEDSGVYFCASSPRSGLLYQPQHFGDGTRLSIL.

This chain links TRBV19 with TRBJ2-1; the match to TRBD2 covers 7 bases. The J segment lost 8 bases and the V segment lost 2 bases, leaving 9 bases of the junction unmatched. This CDR3 is 15 amino acids long. Germline V gene sequence: CDR1 LNHDA, CDR2 SQIVND (reference sequence). The chain's CDR3 is CASSIRLAAKDEQFF. For the CDR3, the DNA is TGTGCCAGTAGTATAAGACTAGCTGCGAAGGATGAGCAGTTCTTC. Drawing the rest from reference TRBV19 and TRBJ2-1, the complete variable domain is DGGITQSPKYLFRKEGQNVTLSCEQNLNHDAMYWYRQDPGQGLRLIYYSQIVNDFQKGDIAEGYSVSREKKESFPLTVTSAQKNPTAFYLCASSIRLAAKDEQFFGPGTRLTVL.

Regarding this clone: The same CDR3 is also encoded by other DNA sequences in this sample. This chain uses TRBV7-9 with TRBJ2-7; TRBD2 matches 7 bases. The CDR3 length is 14 residues. Germline V gene sequence: CDR1 SEHNR, CDR2 FQNEAQ (reference sequence). V lost 3 bases, J lost 2 bases, and 4 bases stayed unmatched. DNA of the CDR3: TGTGCCAGCAGCTTTGGAGGGAGGGCCTACGAGCAGTACTTC. Translating gives CASSFGGRAYEQYF.

V usage is TRBV4-2 and J usage is TRBJ2-7; D is perhaps TRBD2 (6 bases). The CDR3 totals 16 residues. With 1 base removed from V and 1 base from J, the gap between germline ends came to 14 bases. Germline lookup yields CDR1 LGHNA and CDR2 YNFKEQ. CDR3 amino acids: CASSQVEVAESYEQYF. The CDR3 nucleotides read TGTGCCAGCAGCCAAGTCGAAGTAGCGGAGTCCTACGAGCAGTACTTC.

A single count supports this clone. The chain recombines TRBV11-2 with TRBJ2-3, with 8 bases identical to TRBD2. The germline CDR1 and CDR2 sequences are SGHAT and FQNNGV. V shed 1 base, J shed 3 bases, and the junction held 6 bases outside the gene matches. The CDR3 spans 16 residues. This CDR3 reads CASSLGTAGVTDTQYF. CDR3 nucleotides: TGTGCCAGCAGCTTAGGTACAGCGGGGGTGACAGATACGCAGTATTTT.

The CDR3 nucleotides are TGTGCCAGCAGCTTCAACAGGGGTCCTAATGAAAAACTGTTTTTT. Amino acids: CASSFNRGPNEKLFF. The chain has TRBV7-2 and TRBJ1-4; 7 bases line up with TRBD1. This CDR3 comprises 15 residues. V gave up 3 bases and J gave up 3 bases; unmatched junction bases: 4. Germline V gene data show CDR1 as SGHTA and CDR2 as FQGNSA. Complete variable domain (other parts from reference TRBV7-2 and TRBJ1-4): GAGVSQSPSNKVTEKGKDVELRCDPISGHTALYWYRQSLGQGLEFLIYFQGNSAPDKSGLPSDRFSAERTGGSVSTLTIQRTQQEDSAVYLCASSFNRGPNEKLFFGSGTQLSVL.

A single count supports this clone. This sequence joins TRBV7-8 and TRBJ2-1; 7 nucleotides line up with TRBD2. V lost 2 bases and J lost 6; bases outside the gene matches: 19. Germline CDR1 is SGHVS and CDR2 is FQNEAQ. The length of the CDR3 is 19 residues. Here the CDR3 reads CASSLPDKTTSYAPNEQFF. CDR3 sequence (DNA): TGTGCCAGCAGCTTACCAGATAAGACGACTAGCTACGCCCCCAATGAGCAGTTCTTC.

The chain couples TRBV25-1 to TRBJ1-1, with D perhaps matching TRBD1 (6 bases). Germline lookup yields CDR1 MGHDK and CDR2 SYGVNS. This CDR3 region has 16 residues. Trimming cost V 1 base and J 5 bases, with 17 bases left between them. CDR3 residues: CASSESGRGAGTEAFF. The CDR3 bases are TGTGCCAGCAGTGAATCCGGGCGGGGGGCTGGAACTGAAGCTTTCTTT.

The V call is TRBV27, the J call TRBJ2-7; 7 bases fit TRBD2. CDR1 MNHEY and CDR2 SMNVEV come from the germline V gene (reference sequence). This CDR3 is built from 15 residues. V shed 7 bases, J shed 2 bases, and the junction held 11 bases outside the gene matches. DNA of the CDR3: TGTGCCAGCACTCTCAGCGGGACTCACACCTACGAGCAGTACTTC. Protein sequence: CASTLSGTHTYEQYF.

The chain has TRBV6-5 and TRBJ1-5; D may be TRBD1 (5 bases). The CDR3 extends over 12 amino acids. V was shortened by 5 bases and J by 7 bases, with 9 bases between the two germline ends. Per germline, CDR1 MNHEY and CDR2 SVGAGI. This CDR3 is CASSGRVQPQHF. The CDR3 bases are TGTGCCAGCAGTGGCAGGGTACAGCCCCAGCATTTT.